The clone carrying this TCR beta chain was counted at least ten times. The antigen is unknown. V was cut by 4 bases and J by 7 bases, with 14 bases left in between. The CDR3 consists of 14 residues. The sample is drawn from a study of beta chain features in type 1 diabetes. Findings of the study overall: TCRB CDR3 length was moderately but significantly reduced in all four CD4+ subsets of Type 1 diabetes patients.

Isolated RNA was reverse transcribed in full, so expressed TCRB transcripts were sequenced. TCRdb keeps only in-frame clones here, not all; method: immunoSEQ multiplex PCR. Among roughly 340,000 clones, approximately 15% were seen once, and the ten largest hold about 0.016%. The TCR sequence derives from a woman younger than 30 with type 1 diabetes. Sequencing was done on a sample of naive CD4+ T cells from blood. The V call is TRBV23-1, the J call TRBJ2-1, with no clear D. TRBV23-1 counts as an open reading frame of uncertain function. CDR3: CASSRATPRNEQFF. As DNA, the CDR3 is TGCGCCAGCAGTCGTGCGACCCCCAGGAATGAGCAGTTCTTC.